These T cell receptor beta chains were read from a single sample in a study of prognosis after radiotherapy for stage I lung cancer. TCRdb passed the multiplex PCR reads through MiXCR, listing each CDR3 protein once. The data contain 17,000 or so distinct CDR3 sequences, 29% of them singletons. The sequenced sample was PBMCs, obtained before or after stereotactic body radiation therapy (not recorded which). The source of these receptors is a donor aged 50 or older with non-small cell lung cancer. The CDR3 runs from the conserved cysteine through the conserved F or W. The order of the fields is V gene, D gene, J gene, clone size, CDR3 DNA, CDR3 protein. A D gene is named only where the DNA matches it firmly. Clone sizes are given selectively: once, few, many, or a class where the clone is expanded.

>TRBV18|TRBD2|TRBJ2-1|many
TGTGCCAGCTCACCAAACCAACTAGCGGACTACAATGAGCAGTTCTTC
CASSPNQLADYNEQFF
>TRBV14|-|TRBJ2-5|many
TGTGCCAGCTCCTACCAGGGGTTCATCGGAGAGACCCAGTACTTC
CASSYQGFIGETQYF
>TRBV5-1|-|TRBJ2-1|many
TGCGCCAGCAGCCCTTCAGGAAGCCTGAGAGGGGATGAGCAGTTCTTC
CASSPSGSLRGDEQFF
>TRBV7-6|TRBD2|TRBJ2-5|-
TGTGCCAGCATCCCCCGACTAGCGGGAGGCCCCGAAGATACCCAGTACTTC
CASIPRLAGGPEDTQYF
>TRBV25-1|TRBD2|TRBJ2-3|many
TGTGCCAGCAGTGACGTACGGGAGGGAGGAGGGGCAGATACGCAGTATTTT
CASSDVREGGGADTQYF
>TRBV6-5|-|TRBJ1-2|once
TGTGCCAGCAGTTACCCGGGGATCTGTGGGTCTTTTGATGGCTACACCTTC
CASSYPGICGSFDGYTF
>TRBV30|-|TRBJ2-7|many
TGTGCCTGGTCAGGGTTTGACTACGAGCAGTACTTC
CAWSGFDYEQYF
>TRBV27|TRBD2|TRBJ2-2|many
TGTGCCACCAAAGGTAGCGGGAGGGCCAACGGGGAGCTGTTTTTT
CATKGSGRANGELFF
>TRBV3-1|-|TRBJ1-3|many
TGTGCCAGCAGCAAAGGCTGGCAGGGGTCAGGAAACACCATATATTTT
CASSKGWQGSGNTIYF
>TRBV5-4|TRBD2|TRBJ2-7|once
TGTGCCAGCAGCAATGTGGAGGGAGGGCGGTACGAGCAGTACTTC
CASSNVEGGRYEQYF
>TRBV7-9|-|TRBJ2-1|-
TGTGCCAGCAGCTTATCCGCACTAGGGTGGGACGATGAGCAGTTCTTC
CASSLSALGWDDEQFF